Below, 7 T cell receptor beta chains from the same sample are listed, as sequenced in a study of shared clonotypes between healthy human individuals. Clones were sequenced by immunoSEQ multiplex PCR, and TCRdb holds only the in-frame ones, with some missing. The repertoire has almost 750,000 clones, approximately 72% of them found once; the top ten carry around 1.7%. What was sequenced was memory CD4+ T cells sorted from blood. Specified subset: CD45RA-negative fraction. These receptors all stem from a woman aged 25-40 years in good health.

Only a few counts were recorded for this clone. The J gene is TRBJ2-4, the V gene TRBV30; 8 bases fit TRBD1. This CDR3 is built from 15 residues. CDR1 GTSNPN and CDR2 SVGIG come from the germline V gene (reference sequence). The V segment lost 5 bases and the J segment 9 bases; nucleotides outside the gene matches: 15. The CDR3 DNA reads TGTGCCTGGGGGTCTCAGGACAGGGATTGGAGCATTCAGTACTTC. This codes for CAWGSQDRDWSIQYF. The variable domain in full, with the rest retrieved from reference TRBV30 and TRBJ2-4, is SQTIHQWPATLVQPVGSPLSLECTVEGTSNPNLYWYRQAAGRGLQLLFYSVGIGQISSEVPQNLSASRPQDRQFILSSKKLLLSDSGFYLCAWGSQDRDWSIQYFGAGTRLSVL.

There are a few counts of this clone. The same CDR3 arises from other DNA sequences in this sample as well. The rearrangement uses TRBV5-1 and TRBJ2-3; maybe TRBD1 (5 bases). Trimming removed 0 bases from V and 2 bases from J, with 13 bases in between. CDR1 and CDR2 from the germline V gene are SGHRS and YFSETQ. CDR3 length: 16 amino acids. Written as DNA, the CDR3 is TGCGCCAGCAGCTTGGAGGGGCGCGGCGACACAGATACGCAGTATTTT. It is translated as CASSLEGRGDTDTQYF.

This clone occurred a few times. The J gene is TRBJ1-1, the V gene TRBV2, with D perhaps matching TRBD1 (5 bases). V lost 2 bases to trimming and J lost 4 bases, with 14 bases between them. The CDR3 loop spans 15 amino acids. From germline, CDR1 is SNHLY and CDR2 FYNNEI. Here the CDR3 DNA reads TGTGCCAGCAGTGAATATCTGGAAAGGGGCACTGAAGCTTTCTTT. It encodes CASSEYLERGTEAFF.

This clone appeared a single time. The chain uses TRBV4-2 and TRBJ1-1; D is undetermined. The germline gives CDR1 LGHNA, CDR2 YNFKEQ. The V gene lost 0 bases and the J gene lost 4 bases, with 3 bases spanning the gap. The length of the CDR3 is 12 residues. In DNA form, the CDR3 reads TGTGCCAGCAGCCAAGAGACCACTGAAGCTTTCTTT. Its protein product is CASSQETTEAFF.

This clone was counted only a few times. The rearrangement joins TRBV28 to TRBJ2-5, with D possibly called TRBD1 or TRBD2 (5 bases each). This CDR3 comprises 14 residues. Looked up from germline, CDR1 is MDHEN and CDR2 is SYDVKM. V shed 10 bases and J shed 9 bases, with 24 bases lying between them. Written as DNA, the CDR3 is TGTGCCACCCAGTTCGGGACGCAAGATCTCCCCCAGTACTTC. Translating gives CATQFGTQDLPQYF.

The J gene is TRBJ1-3, the V gene TRBV5-4; D gene uncertain. CDR3 size: 17 residues. Per germline, CDR1 SGHNT and CDR2 YYREEE (reference sequence). V was clipped by 0 bases and J by 1 base, with 14 bases between them. The CDR3 DNA reads TGTGCCAGCAGCTTGGGGGGTTACCCCGAATCTGGAAACACCATATATTTT. This sequence encodes CASSLGGYPESGNTIYF.

The rearrangement links TRBV6-4 to TRBJ1-1; D ambiguous. Trimming left V 6 bases short and J 4 bases short, with 12 bases between. Per the germline V gene, CDR1 is MRHNA and CDR2 is SNTAGT. This CDR3 is built from 13 residues. CDR3 bases: TGTGCCAGCAGCAACGAGGAGTTCACTGAAGCTTTCTTT. Its protein is CASSNEEFTEAFF.